This T cell receptor beta chain came from a study of long-term antiretroviral therapy in people with HIV. This clone was detected only a few times. Its specificity is unknown. The immunoSEQ assay was v3.0, run at survey level. TCRdb keeps only in-frame clones here, not all; method: immunoSEQ multiplex PCR. The data contain some 21,000 clones, around 86% of them singletons. Each HIV-infected participant was given treatment in the United States. This CDR3 is built from 11 residues. Trimming removed 8 bases from V and 7 bases from J, with 11 bases in between. Germline V gene lookup returns CDR1 SNHLY and CDR2 FYNNEI. Study results and limitations: Blood collection from about 2004 to 2018 possibly occurred under older ART regimens. Against controls, HIV repertoires showed narrower ranges of CDR3 length.

The source material was unsorted PBMCs, sampled 0.2 years before starting antiretroviral therapy. This chain joins TRBV2 and TRBJ1-2; TRBD1 is a possible D gene (5 bases). The receptor was isolated from a man between 18 and 29 years old with HIV. The CDR3 sequence: CASGRGSGYTF. The CDR3 DNA reads TGTGCCAGCGGGAGGGGTTCTGGCTACACCTTC.